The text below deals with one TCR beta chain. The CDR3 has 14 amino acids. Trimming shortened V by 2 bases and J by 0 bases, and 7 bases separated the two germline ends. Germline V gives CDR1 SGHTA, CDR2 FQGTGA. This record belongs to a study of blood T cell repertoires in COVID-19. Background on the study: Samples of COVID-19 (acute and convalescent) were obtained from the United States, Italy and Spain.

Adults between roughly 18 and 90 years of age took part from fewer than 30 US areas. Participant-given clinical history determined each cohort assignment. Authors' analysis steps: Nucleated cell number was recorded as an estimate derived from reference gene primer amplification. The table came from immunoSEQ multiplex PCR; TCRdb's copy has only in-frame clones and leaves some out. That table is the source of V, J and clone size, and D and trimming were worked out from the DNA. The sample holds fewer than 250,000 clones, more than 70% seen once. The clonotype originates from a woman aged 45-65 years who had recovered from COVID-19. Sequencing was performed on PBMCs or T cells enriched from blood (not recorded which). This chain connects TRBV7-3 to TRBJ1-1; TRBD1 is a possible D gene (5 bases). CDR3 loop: CASSLGALNTEAFF. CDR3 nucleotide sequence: TGTGCCAGCAGCTTAGGGGCCCTGAACACTGAAGCTTTCTTT.